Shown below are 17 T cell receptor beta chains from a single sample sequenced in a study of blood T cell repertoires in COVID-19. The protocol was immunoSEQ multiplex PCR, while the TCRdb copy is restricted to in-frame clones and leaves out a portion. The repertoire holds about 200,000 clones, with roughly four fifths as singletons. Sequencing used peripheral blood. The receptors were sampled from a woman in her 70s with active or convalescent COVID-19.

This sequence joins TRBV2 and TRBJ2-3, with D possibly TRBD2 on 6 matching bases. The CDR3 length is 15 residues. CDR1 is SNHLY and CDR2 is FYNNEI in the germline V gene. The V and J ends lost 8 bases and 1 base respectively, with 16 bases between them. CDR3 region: CASSGGGMGTDTQYF. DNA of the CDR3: TGTGCCAGCTCCGGTGGGGGGATGGGCACAGATACGCAGTATTTT.

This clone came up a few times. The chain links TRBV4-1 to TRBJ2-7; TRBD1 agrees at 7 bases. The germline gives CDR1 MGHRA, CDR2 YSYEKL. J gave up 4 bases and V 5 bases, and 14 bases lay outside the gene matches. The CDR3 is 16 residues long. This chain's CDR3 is CASSDSLNRGRYEQYF. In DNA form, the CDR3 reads TGCGCCAGCAGCGACTCCCTGAACAGGGGCAGGTACGAGCAGTACTTC.

CDR3 amino acids: CASTLDSSNQPQHF. In nucleotides, the CDR3 is TGTGCCAGCACCCTGGACAGTAGCAATCAGCCCCAGCATTTT. The chain uses TRBV28 and TRBJ1-5, with D possibly matching TRBD1 (6 bases). The CDR3 spans 14 residues. The germline CDR1 and CDR2 sequences are MDHEN and SYDVKM. V gave up 7 bases and J gave up 0 bases, with 10 bases separating them.

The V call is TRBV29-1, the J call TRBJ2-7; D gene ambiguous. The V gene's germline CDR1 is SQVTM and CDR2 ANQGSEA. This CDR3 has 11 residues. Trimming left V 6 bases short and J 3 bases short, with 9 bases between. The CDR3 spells CSVLWSYEQYF. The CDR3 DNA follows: TGCAGCGTACTCTGGAGCTACGAGCAGTACTTC.

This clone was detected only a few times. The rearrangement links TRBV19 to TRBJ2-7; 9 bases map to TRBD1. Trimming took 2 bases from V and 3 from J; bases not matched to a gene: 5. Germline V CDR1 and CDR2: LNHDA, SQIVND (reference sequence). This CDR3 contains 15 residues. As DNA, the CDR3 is TGTGCCAGTAGTATAAGACAGGGGGTGGACTACGAGCAGTACTTC. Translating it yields CASSIRQGVDYEQYF.

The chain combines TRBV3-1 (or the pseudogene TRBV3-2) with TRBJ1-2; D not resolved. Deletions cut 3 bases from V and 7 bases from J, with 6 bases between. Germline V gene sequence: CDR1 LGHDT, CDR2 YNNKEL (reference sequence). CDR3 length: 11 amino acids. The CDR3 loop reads CASSHGSGYTF. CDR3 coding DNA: TGTGCCAGCAGCCATGGGAGTGGCTACACCTTC.

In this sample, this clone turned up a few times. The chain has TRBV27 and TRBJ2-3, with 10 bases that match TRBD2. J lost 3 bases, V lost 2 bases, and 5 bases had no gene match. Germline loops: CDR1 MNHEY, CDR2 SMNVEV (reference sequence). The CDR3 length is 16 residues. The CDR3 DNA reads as TGTGCCAGCAGTTTAAAAACTAGCGGGGAGACAGATACGCAGTATTTT. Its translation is CASSLKTSGETDTQYF.

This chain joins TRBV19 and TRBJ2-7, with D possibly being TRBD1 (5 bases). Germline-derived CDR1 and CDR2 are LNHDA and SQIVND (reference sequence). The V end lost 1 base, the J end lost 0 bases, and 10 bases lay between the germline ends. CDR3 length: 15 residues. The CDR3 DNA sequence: TGTGCCAGTAGTATAGTGGCAGGGATCTCCTACGAGCAGTACTTC. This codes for CASSIVAGISYEQYF.

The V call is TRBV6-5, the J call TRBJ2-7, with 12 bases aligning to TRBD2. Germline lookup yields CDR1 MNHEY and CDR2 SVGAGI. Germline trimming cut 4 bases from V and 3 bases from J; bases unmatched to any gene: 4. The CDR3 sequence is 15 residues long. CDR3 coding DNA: TGTGCCAGCAGTTCCGGGACTAGCGGGTACTACGAGCAGTACTTC. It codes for CASSSGTSGYYEQYF.

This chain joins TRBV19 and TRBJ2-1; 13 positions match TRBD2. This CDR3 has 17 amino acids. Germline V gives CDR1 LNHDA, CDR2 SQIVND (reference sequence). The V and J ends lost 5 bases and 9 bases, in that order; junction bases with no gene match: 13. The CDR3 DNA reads TGTGCCAGTAGTGCCGGACTAGCGGGAGTCGTAAGGAGTGAGCAGTTCTTC. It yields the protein CASSAGLAGVVRSEQFF. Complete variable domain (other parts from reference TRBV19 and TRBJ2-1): DGGITQSPKYLFRKEGQNVTLSCEQNLNHDAMYWYRQDPGQGLRLIYYSQIVNDFQKGDIAEGYSVSREKKESFPLTVTSAQKNPTAFYLCASSAGLAGVVRSEQFFGPGTRLTVL.

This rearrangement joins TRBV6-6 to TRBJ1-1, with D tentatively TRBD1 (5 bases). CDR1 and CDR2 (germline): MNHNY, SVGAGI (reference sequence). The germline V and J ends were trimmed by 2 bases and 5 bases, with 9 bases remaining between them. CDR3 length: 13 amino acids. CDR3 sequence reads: CASSYVRETEAFF. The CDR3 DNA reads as TGTGCCAGCAGTTACGTCAGGGAAACTGAAGCTTTCTTT.

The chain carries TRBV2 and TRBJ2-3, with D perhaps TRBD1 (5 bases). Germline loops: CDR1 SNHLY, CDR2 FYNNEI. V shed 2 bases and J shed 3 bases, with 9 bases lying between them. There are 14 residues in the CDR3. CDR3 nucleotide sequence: TGTGCCAGCAGTGAACAGGGAAAGACAGATACGCAGTATTTT. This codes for CASSEQGKTDTQYF.

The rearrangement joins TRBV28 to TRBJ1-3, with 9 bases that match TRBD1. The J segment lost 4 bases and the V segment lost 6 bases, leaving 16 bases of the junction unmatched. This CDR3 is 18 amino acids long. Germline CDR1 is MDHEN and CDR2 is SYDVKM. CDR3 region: CASRTPGQGWAGGNTIYF. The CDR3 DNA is TGTGCCAGCAGAACACCGGGACAGGGATGGGCGGGGGGAAACACCATATATTTT.

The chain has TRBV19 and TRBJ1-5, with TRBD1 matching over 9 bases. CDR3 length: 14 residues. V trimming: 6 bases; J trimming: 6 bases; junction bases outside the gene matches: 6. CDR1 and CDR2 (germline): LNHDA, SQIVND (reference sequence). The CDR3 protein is CASSSGTGTQPQHF. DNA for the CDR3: TGTGCCAGTAGCTCCGGGACAGGGACTCAGCCCCAGCATTTT.

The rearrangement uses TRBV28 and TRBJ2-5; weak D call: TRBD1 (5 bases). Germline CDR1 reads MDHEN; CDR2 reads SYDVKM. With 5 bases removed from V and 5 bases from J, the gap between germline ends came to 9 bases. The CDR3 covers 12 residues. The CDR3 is CASSPAGETQYF. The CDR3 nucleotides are TGTGCCAGCAGTCCAGCAGGGGAGACCCAGTACTTC.

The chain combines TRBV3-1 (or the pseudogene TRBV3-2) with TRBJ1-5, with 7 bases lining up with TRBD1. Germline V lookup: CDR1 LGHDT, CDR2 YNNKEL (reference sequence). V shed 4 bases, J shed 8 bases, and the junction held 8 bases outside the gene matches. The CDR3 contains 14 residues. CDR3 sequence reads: CASSLRQGRKPQHF. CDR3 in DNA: TGTGCCAGCAGCCTCCGACAGGGACGAAAGCCCCAGCATTTT.

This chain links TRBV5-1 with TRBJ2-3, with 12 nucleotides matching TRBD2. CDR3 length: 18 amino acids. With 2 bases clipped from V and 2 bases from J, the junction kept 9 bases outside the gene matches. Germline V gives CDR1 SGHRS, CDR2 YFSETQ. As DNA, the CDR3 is TGCGCCAGCAGCTTATCTAGCGGGAGGGTCCTCTACACAGATACGCAGTATTTT. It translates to CASSLSSGRVLYTDTQYF.